Sequencing of this T cell receptor (beta chain) was carried out in a study of persistence of HIV-infected CD4 T cells. Study background: A median of approximately eight years of suppressive ART preceded sampling. Blood samples, up to roughly 200 mL, came from multiple time points, except two leukapheresis donors sampled once.

Cells were stimulated with CMV-infected fibroblast lysates at roughly 10 ug/mL. Responding CD4+ T cells were sorted by upregulation of both CD40 ligand and CD69. Donors were HIV-1-infected adults who began suppressive ART during chronic infection. The immunoSEQ assay was version 4, run in survey mode. Only in-frame clones appear in the TCRdb table, and some are missing; sequencing was by immunoSEQ multiplex PCR. Counted here are about 20,000 clones, around three quarters occurring once; the ten biggest clones make up approximately 6.3%. A word on this clone: What it binds is unknown.

The sequence was collected from an adult man with HIV who was CMV-seropositive. This sample comprised CD4+ T cells sorted from PBMCs after roughly 18-hour stimulation, obtained from a patient who received antiretroviral therapy.

In DNA, the CDR3 is TGTGCCAGTAGTTTACTTGGCGGCAATTCACCCCTCCACTTT. Protein: CASSLLGGNSPLHF. The chain is built from TRBV19 and TRBJ1-6, with D unclear. The V end lost 5 bases, the J end lost 7 bases, and 12 bases lay between the germline ends. CDR3 length: 14 amino acids. The germline V gene has CDR1 LNHDA and CDR2 SQIVND (reference sequence).